This T cell receptor beta chain was found in a study of vaccination and CD4 T cells after COVID-19. Study-level background: The authors used overlapping spike peptides from SARS-CoV-2, HCoV-NL63, HCoV-OC43 and HCoV-229E to stimulate cells.

Comments on this clonotype: Antigen: not known.

Sample treatment: roughly ten-day PBMC culture with coronavirus spike peptide pools or control peptides (ViraFEST assay). PCR-confirmed positives ranged from March to December 2020, preceding US Alpha, Beta and Delta variants. The CDR3 runs to 12 residues. V dropped 5 bases and J dropped 5 bases, with 9 bases sitting between them. Per germline, CDR1 SNHLY and CDR2 FYNNEI. Researchers used the Oncomine TCR Beta short-read assay to sequence DNA from cultured CD4+ T cells. TCRdb redid the calling of the PCR reads with MiXCR, one entry per CDR3 protein. Of 3,500 to 4,000 distinct CDR3 sequences listed, around two thirds are singletons. General observations from the study: Within convalescent individuals, 304 out of 307 vaccine-specific clones proved to be spike mono-reactive.

The receptor was derived from a human donor who had recovered from COVID-19. The chain uses TRBV2 and TRBJ1-1; no clear D gene. Sequencing was carried out using CD4+ T cells from blood, cultured in vitro. Here the CDR3 DNA reads TGTGCCAGCAGTCCTCTCAGGACTGAAGCTTTCTTT. Amino acids: CASSPLRTEAFF.